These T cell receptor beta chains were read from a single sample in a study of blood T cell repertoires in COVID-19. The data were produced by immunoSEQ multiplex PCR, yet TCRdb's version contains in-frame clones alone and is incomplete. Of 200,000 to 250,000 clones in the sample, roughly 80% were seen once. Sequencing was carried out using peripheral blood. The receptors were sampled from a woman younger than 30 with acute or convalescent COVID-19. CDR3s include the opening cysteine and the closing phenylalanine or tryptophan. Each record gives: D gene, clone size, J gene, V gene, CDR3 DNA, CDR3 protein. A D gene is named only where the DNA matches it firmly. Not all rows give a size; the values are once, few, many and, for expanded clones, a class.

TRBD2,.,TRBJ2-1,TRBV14,TGTGCCAGCAGCCAAGATTGGACTAGGCAGGCGGCGCAGTTCTTC,CASSQDWTRQAAQFF
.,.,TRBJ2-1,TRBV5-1,TGCGCCAGCAGCTTGGCCAGGGGTCACAATGAGCAGTTCTTC,CASSLARGHNEQFF
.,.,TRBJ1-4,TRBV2,TGTGCCAGCAGTGACTCGGTAGGGGTTGATGAAAAACTGTTTTTT,CASSDSVGVDEKLFF
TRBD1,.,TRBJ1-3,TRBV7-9,TGTGCCTCCTACCTGGGACAGTCAAACTCTGGAAACACCATATATTTT,CASYLGQSNSGNTIYF
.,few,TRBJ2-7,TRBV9,TGTGCCAGCAGCCCCCGAGTCCTAGCCGAGCAGTACTTC,CASSPRVLAEQYF
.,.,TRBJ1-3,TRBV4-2,TGTGCCAGCAGCCAAGGGGAGGGGTCGTCTGGAAACACCATATATTTT,CASSQGEGSSGNTIYF
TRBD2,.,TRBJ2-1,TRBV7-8,TGTGCCAGCAGCCTACGACTAGCGGAGGGGCCCAATGAGCAGTTCTTC,CASSLRLAEGPNEQFF
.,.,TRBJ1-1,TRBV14,TGTGCCAGCAGCCAAGTCCCAGGGGACACTGAAGCTTTCTTT,CASSQVPGDTEAFF
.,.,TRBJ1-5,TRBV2,TGTGCCAGCAGTGAACGCGAAAGTAGCAATCAGCCCCAGCATTTT,CASSERESSNQPQHF
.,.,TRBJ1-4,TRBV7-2,TGTGCCAGCAGTAAGTCAGGCCTTAATGAAAAACTGTTTTTT,CASSKSGLNEKLFF
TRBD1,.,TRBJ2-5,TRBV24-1,TGTGCCACCAGACCCTCCGGGACAGGGCAAGAGACCCAGTACTTC,CATRPSGTGQETQYF
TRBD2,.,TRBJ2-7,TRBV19,TGTGCCAGTCGGATGGGCGGGAGCTCCTACGAGCAGTACTTC,CASRMGGSSYEQYF
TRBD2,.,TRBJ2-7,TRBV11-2,TGTGCCAGCAGCTTGGGGGAGGGGTCCGAGCAGTACTTC,CASSLGEGSEQYF
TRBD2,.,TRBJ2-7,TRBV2,TGTGCCAGCAGTGGTGAGGCGGGACTATCCTACGAGCAGTACTTC,CASSGEAGLSYEQYF
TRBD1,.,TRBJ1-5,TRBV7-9,TGTGCCAGCAGCTTCGGGACAGGTCGGTTGGCTAGCAATCAGCCCCAGCATTTT,CASSFGTGRLASNQPQHF
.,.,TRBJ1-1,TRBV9,TGTGCCAGCAGCGGTTCACAGGGCGCTGAAGCTTTCTTT,CASSGSQGAEAFF
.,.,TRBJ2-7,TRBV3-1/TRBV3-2,TGTGCCAGCAGCTCTTCAGGGATTCTAGACGAGCAGTACTTC,CASSSSGILDEQYF
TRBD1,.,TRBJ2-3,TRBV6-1,TGTGCCAGCGGTGAAGGACAGGGGGCAAGCACAGATACGCAGTATTTT,CASGEGQGASTDTQYF
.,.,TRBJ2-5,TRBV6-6,TGTGCCAGCAGTAAAGATCTAGCTGAAGGGGGGACCCAGTACTTC,CASSKDLAEGGTQYF
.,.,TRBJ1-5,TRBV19,TGTGCCAGTAGTATAGAACAGCCCAATCAGCCCCAGCATTTT,CASSIEQPNQPQHF
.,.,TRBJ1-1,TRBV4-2,TGTGCCAGCAGTCAAATCCGGGGGACTGAAGCTTTCTTT,CASSQIRGTEAFF
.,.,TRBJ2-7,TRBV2,TGTGCCAGCAGTCAGGGGTTTTCGGCCGGCTACGAGCAGTACTTC,CASSQGFSAGYEQYF
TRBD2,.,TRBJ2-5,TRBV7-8,TGTGCCAGCAGCCCCGCCACAGCGGGAGGTTCAGAGACCCAGTACTTC,CASSPATAGGSETQYF
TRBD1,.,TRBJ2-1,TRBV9,TGTGCCAGCAGCGTAGGGTTAGGGACAGGGTACAATGAGCAGTTCTTC,CASSVGLGTGYNEQFF
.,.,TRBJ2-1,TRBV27,TGTGCCAGCAGTTTCGACAGTTTTAATGAGCAGTTCTTC,CASSFDSFNEQFF
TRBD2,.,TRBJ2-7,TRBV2,TGTGCCAGCAGTGAAGGGCTAGCGGGCGTCTACGAGCAGTACTTC,CASSEGLAGVYEQYF
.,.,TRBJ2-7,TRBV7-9,TGTGCCAGCAGCCCGTCGGGGGACGAGCAGTACTTC,CASSPSGDEQYF
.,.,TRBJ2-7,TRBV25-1,TGTGCCAGCAGTGAAGACAGGCAGTTCTCCTACGAGCAGTACTTC,CASSEDRQFSYEQYF
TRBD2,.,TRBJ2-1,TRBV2,TGTGCCAGCAGTCGGGACTATGACTACAATGAGCAGTTCTTC,CASSRDYDYNEQFF